A single sample is the source of the 3 T cell receptor beta chains below, sequenced in a study of human thymus T cells. Some clones are missing from TCRdb's copy, which holds only in-frame ones; the method was immunoSEQ multiplex PCR. The sample holds some 130,000 clones; around 94% are singletons and the top ten take 0.02% to 0.03%. Resections removed during corrective heart surgery provided the thymus tissue used. Input material: thymus tissue. The origin of the receptors is a boy under two years old with a congenital heart defect but otherwise immunologically healthy.

The sample holds one count of this clone. The chain's CDR3 is CASSDSSPKTEAFF. In DNA form, the CDR3 reads TGTGCCAGCAGTGACTCGAGTCCCAAAACTGAAGCTTTCTTT. The rearrangement joins TRBV6-4 to TRBJ1-1; D not resolved. V lost 0 bases and J lost 5, with 10 bases in between. CDR1 and CDR2 (germline): MRHNA, SNTAGT. The CDR3 extends over 14 amino acids.

The chain links TRBV7-9 to TRBJ2-5, with D tentatively TRBD1 (5 bases). With 1 base removed from V and 6 bases from J, the gap between germline ends came to 21 bases. The CDR3 is made up of 17 amino acids. Germline V lookup: CDR1 SEHNR, CDR2 FQNEAQ (reference sequence). CDR3 coding DNA: TGTGCCAGCAGCTTAGAGGTCGAACCAGGGATTGTGCAGACCCAGTACTTC. Protein product: CASSLEVEPGIVQTQYF.

The gene calls are TRBV12-5 and TRBJ2-5, with 10 bases matching TRBD2. Germline loops: CDR1 LGHNT, CDR2 FRNRAP. V lost 1 base to trimming and J lost 1 base; unmatched junction nucleotides: 6. The CDR3 is 17 residues long. In nucleotides, the CDR3 is TGTGCTAGTGGTTTGGCCCGTAGCGGGGGGCTCCAAGAGACCCAGTACTTC. Translation gives CASGLARSGGLQETQYF.